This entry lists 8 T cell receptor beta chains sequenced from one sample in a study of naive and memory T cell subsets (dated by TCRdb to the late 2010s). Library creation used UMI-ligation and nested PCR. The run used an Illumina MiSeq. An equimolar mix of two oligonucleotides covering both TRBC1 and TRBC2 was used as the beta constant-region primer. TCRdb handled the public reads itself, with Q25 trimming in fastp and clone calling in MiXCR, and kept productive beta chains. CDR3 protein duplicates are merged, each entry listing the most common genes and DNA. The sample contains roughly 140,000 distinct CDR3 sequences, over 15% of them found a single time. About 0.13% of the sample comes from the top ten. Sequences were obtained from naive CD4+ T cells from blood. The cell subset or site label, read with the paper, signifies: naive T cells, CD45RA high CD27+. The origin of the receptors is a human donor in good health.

The CDR3 DNA reads as TGTGCCTGGAGTGTTGGTTGGGGGGAGGAGAACACTGAAGCTTTCTTT. Residues: CAWSVGWGEENTEAFF. The gene calls are TRBV30 and TRBJ1-1; tentatively, D is TRBD1 (5 bases). This CDR3 spans 16 amino acids. Germline values: CDR1 GTSNPN, CDR2 SVGIG (reference sequence). Trimming took 0 bases from V and 1 from J, leaving 15 bases between them.

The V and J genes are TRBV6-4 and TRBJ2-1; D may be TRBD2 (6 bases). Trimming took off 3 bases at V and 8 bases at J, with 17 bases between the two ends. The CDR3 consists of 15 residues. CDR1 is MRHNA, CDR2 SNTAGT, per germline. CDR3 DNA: TGTGCCAGCAGTGAACTAGCTACAAATAGGGATGAGCAGTTCTTC. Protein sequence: CASSELATNRDEQFF.

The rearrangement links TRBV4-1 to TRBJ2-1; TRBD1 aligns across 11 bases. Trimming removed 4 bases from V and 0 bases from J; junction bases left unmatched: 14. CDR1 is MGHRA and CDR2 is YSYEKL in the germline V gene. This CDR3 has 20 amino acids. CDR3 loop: CASSPLGDRGFGGSYNEQFF. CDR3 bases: TGCGCCAGCAGCCCACTGGGGGACAGGGGGTTTGGGGGCTCCTACAATGAGCAGTTCTTC.

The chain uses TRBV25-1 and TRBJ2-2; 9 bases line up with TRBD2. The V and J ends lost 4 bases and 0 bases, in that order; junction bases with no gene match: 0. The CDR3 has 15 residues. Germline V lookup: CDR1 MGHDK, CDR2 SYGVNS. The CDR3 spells CASSGLAANTGELFF. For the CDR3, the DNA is TGTGCCAGCAGTGGACTAGCGGCGAACACCGGGGAGCTGTTTTTT.

The CDR3 bases are TGTGCCAGCAGCTTAGAAAGGGCTAGCGGGAGGGGGAATGAGCAGTTCTTC. This translates into CASSLERASGRGNEQFF. The chain joins TRBV7-9 to TRBJ2-1; 12 nucleotides agree with TRBD2. The V gene's germline CDR1 is SEHNR and CDR2 FQNEAQ (reference sequence). The CDR3 spans 17 residues. V lost 1 base, J lost 7 bases, and 8 bases stayed unmatched.

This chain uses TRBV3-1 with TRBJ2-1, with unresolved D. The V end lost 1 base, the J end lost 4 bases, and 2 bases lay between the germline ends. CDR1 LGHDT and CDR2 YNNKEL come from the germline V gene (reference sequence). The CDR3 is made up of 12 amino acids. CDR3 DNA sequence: TGTGCCAGCAGCCAAGCATACAATGAGCAGTTCTTC. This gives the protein CASSQAYNEQFF.

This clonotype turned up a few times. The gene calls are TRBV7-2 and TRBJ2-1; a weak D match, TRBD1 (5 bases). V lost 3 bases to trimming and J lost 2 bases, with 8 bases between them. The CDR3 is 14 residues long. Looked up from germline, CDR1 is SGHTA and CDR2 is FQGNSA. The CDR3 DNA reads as TGTGCCAGCAGCTTCGCCAGGGCCTACAATGAGCAGTTCTTC. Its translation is CASSFARAYNEQFF.

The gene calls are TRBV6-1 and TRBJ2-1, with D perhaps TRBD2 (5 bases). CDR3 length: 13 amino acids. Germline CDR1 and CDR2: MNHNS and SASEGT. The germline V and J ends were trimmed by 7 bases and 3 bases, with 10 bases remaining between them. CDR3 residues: CASNRDYYNEQFF. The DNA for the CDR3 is TGTGCCAGCAACAGAGACTACTACAATGAGCAGTTCTTC.